A single sample is the source of the 18 T cell receptor beta chains below, sequenced in a study of blood T cell repertoires in COVID-19 (dated by TCRdb to the early 2020s). Library method: the immunoSEQ multiplex PCR assay. Not all clones reach the TCRdb copy of this immuneACCESS table, which keeps in-frame sequences only. Checked studies attribute under half of the gap to unresolved V genes and leave the rest unexplained. This sample gives fewer than 250,000 clones in total; about nine tenths of them show up just once. The ten largest clones capture 9.5% to 13% of the sample. Sequenced: peripheral blood. The source of these receptors is a man aged 50 to 59 with COVID-19, enrolled during active disease.

The chain has TRBV2 and TRBJ1-2, with 9 bases aligning to TRBD1. The ends lost 0 bases at V and 8 bases at J; junction bases unmatched: 7. This CDR3 is built from 15 residues. CDR1 is SNHLY and CDR2 is FYNNEI in the germline V gene. In DNA, the CDR3 is TGTGCCAGCAGTGAAGCGAAAGGGACAGGGCCAGGCTACACCTTC. This translates into CASSEAKGTGPGYTF.

This sequence joins TRBV23-1 and TRBJ1-3; D uncertain. TRBV23-1 is an ORF; its function is uncertain. This CDR3 is 16 amino acids long. Trimming left V 3 bases short and J 0 bases short, with 12 bases between. As DNA, the CDR3 is TGCGCCAGCAGTCAGGTCAGTTTGTCCTCTGGAAACACCATATATTTT. Translated: CASSQVSLSSGNTIYF.

The chain uses TRBV7-9 and TRBJ1-3; D uncertain. V was trimmed by 2 bases and J by 4 bases, leaving 9 bases between them. CDR1 SEHNR and CDR2 FQNEAQ come from the germline V gene (reference sequence). The CDR3 is made up of 14 amino acids. The CDR3, as DNA: TGTGCCAGCAGCTTATTAGGGAGCGGAAACACCATATATTTT. The encoded protein is CASSLLGSGNTIYF. The complete variable domain, with remaining parts taken from reference TRBV7-9 and TRBJ1-3, reads DTGVSQNPRHKITKRGQNVTFRCDPISEHNRLYWYRQTLGQGPEFLTYFQNEAQLEKSRLLSDRFSAERPKGSFSTLEIQRTEQGDSAMYLCASSLLGSGNTIYFGEGSWLTVV.

The chain uses TRBV5-6 and TRBJ2-7; D is undetermined. V was pared by 0 bases and J by 3 bases, with 7 bases between. The CDR3 is 13 residues long. CDR1 and CDR2 from the germline V gene are SGHDT and YYEEEE. The CDR3 protein is CASSLAGIYEQYF. As DNA, the CDR3 is TGTGCCAGCAGCTTGGCCGGTATCTACGAGCAGTACTTC.

The CDR3 bases are TGTGCCAGCAGCCAAGACGATCTGGGCCAGGGGGCCAGCAATGAGCAGTTCTTC. It is translated as CASSQDDLGQGASNEQFF. V and J are TRBV4-2 and TRBJ2-1; 8 nucleotides align to TRBD1. The trim removed 0 bases at V and 6 bases at J, leaving 13 bases unmatched. The CDR3 runs 18 residues. From germline, CDR1 is LGHNA and CDR2 YNFKEQ.

The chain has TRBV10-1 and TRBJ2-1; a possible D gene is TRBD2 (7 bases). Deletions cut 3 bases from V and 4 bases from J, with 16 bases between. The CDR3 covers 16 residues. Germline assignment: CDR1 WNHNN and CDR2 SYGVQD (reference sequence). CDR3 nucleotide sequence: TGCGCCAGCAGTGAAAATGAGGGGGGGAGGTACAATGAGCAGTTCTTC. Translated: CASSENEGGRYNEQFF.

This clone appeared once. The chain joins TRBV5-4 to TRBJ2-1, with 12 bases matching TRBD2. This CDR3 is 15 amino acids long. The V gene's germline CDR1 is SGHNT and CDR2 YYREEE (reference sequence). With V trimmed by 9 bases and J by 7 bases, 11 bases remained unmatched. The CDR3 DNA follows: TGTGCCACCTACGCCGGACTAGCGGGGTTGAATGAGCAGTTCTTC. It codes for CATYAGLAGLNEQFF.

The chain uses TRBV11-2 and TRBJ1-1; D unclear. Germline loops: CDR1 SGHAT, CDR2 FQNNGV. The CDR3 contains 13 residues. Trimming stripped 5 bases from V and 2 bases from J, with 9 bases between. The CDR3 is CASSRQVNTEAFF. CDR3 nucleotide sequence: TGTGCCAGCAGCCGGCAGGTAAACACTGAAGCTTTCTTT.

The chain links TRBV19 to TRBJ2-5; 9 bases fit TRBD1. Germline CDR1 and CDR2: LNHDA and SQIVND (reference sequence). CDR3 length: 17 amino acids. J lost 7 bases, V lost 3 bases, and 15 bases had no gene match. In nucleotides, the CDR3 is TGTGCCAGTAGTATTCCCCGGGACAGGGATCCGATGGGGACCCAGTACTTC. Translation gives CASSIPRDRDPMGTQYF.

This chain uses TRBV5-1 with TRBJ2-5; the match to TRBD2 covers 9 bases. Trimming removed 3 bases from V and 5 bases from J; junction bases left unmatched: 8. The germline V gene has CDR1 SGHRS and CDR2 YFSETQ. The CDR3 runs 15 residues. CDR3 residues: CASSSLAGGGETQYF. The DNA of the CDR3 is TGCGCCAGCAGCTCCCTGGCGGGAGGGGGGGAGACCCAGTACTTC.

The chain uses TRBV10-3 and TRBJ1-2, with 11 bases that match TRBD1. The V segment lost 5 bases and the J segment 6 bases; nucleotides outside the gene matches: 14. Germline V CDR1 and CDR2: ENHRY, SYGVKD. The CDR3 totals 17 residues. CDR3 DNA: TGTGCCATCAGTAAGGACAGGGGGCAACTCGGGACCCATGGCTACACCTTC. It translates to CAISKDRGQLGTHGYTF.

The rearrangement links TRBV5-6 to TRBJ1-3; 7 bases are a match to TRBD1. CDR3 length: 15 amino acids. CDR1 is SGHDT and CDR2 is YYEEEE in the germline V gene. J gave up 3 bases and V 0 bases, and 3 bases lay outside the gene matches. The CDR3 DNA sequence: TGTGCCAGCAGCTTGGGACAGGGACTTGGAAACACCATATATTTT. Translation: CASSLGQGLGNTIYF.

The genes are TRBV7-2 and TRBJ2-4, with a weak D call TRBD2 (7 bases). The germline V gene encodes CDR1 SGHTA and CDR2 FQGNSA. CDR3 length: 14 residues. Trimming pared 4 bases from V and 8 bases from J, leaving 15 bases between. The CDR3 loop reads CASSYEGGPDIQYF. In DNA, the CDR3 is TGTGCCAGCAGCTATGAGGGGGGGCCGGACATTCAGTACTTC.

V gene TRBV9 combines with J gene TRBJ2-2; the match to TRBD1 covers 12 bases. The germline V gene encodes CDR1 SGDLS and CDR2 YYNGEE. V lost 3 bases and J lost 6; bases outside the gene matches: 9. The CDR3 has 17 amino acids. CDR3 nucleotides: TGTGCCAGCAGCGAACTGGGGGACAGGGGGCGTTCCGGGGAGCTGTTTTTT. Translating gives CASSELGDRGRSGELFF.

This sequence joins TRBV4-3 and TRBJ2-1; 10 bases fit TRBD2. Germline V lookup: CDR1 LGHNA, CDR2 YSLEER. The CDR3 consists of 15 residues. V dropped 0 bases and J dropped 8; count of bases not matched to a gene: 4. The CDR3 sequence: CASSQEASGGYEQFF. In nucleotides, the CDR3 is TGCGCCAGCAGCCAAGAGGCTAGCGGGGGTTATGAGCAGTTCTTC.

V usage is TRBV6-2 or TRBV6-3 and J usage is TRBJ2-5; maybe TRBD1 (5 bases). CDR1 and CDR2 from the germline V gene are MNHEY and SVGEGT. CDR3 length: 13 residues. Trimming pared 4 bases from V and 7 bases from J, leaving 13 bases between. The CDR3 here is CASSSLGLGTQYF. The CDR3 DNA reads as TGTGCCAGCAGTTCCTTGGGGCTGGGGACCCAGTACTTC.

This clone was seen more than once but under ten times. This rearrangement joins TRBV2 to TRBJ1-3; D is uncertain. CDR3 length: 14 residues. The V and J ends lost 7 bases and 0 bases respectively, with 10 bases between them. The germline gives CDR1 SNHLY, CDR2 FYNNEI. CDR3 sequence: CASILEISGNTIYF. CDR3 coding DNA: TGTGCCAGCATCTTGGAGATCTCTGGAAACACCATATATTTT.

This clone was counted once. J is TRBJ1-4 and V is TRBV19, with TRBD1 as a possible D gene (5 bases). The CDR3 totals 15 residues. Germline CDR1 LNHDA, CDR2 SQIVND (reference sequence). Trimming shortened V by 4 bases and J by 3 bases, and 12 bases separated the two germline ends. The CDR3 is CASSTIGGANEKLFF. The CDR3 coding sequence is TGTGCCAGTAGTACAATCGGGGGAGCTAATGAAAAACTGTTTTTT.